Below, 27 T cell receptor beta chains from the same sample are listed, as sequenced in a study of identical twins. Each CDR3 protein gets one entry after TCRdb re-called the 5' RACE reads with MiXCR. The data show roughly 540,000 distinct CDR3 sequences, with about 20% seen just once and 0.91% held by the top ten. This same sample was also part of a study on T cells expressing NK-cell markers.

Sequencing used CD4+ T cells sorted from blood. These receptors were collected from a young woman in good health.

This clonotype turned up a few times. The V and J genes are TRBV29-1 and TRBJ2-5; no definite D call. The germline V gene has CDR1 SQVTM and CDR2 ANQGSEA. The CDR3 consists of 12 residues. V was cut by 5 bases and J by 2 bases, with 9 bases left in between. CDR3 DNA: TGCAGCGTTAAATGGGCGCAAGAGACCCAGTACTTC. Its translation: CSVKWAQETQYF.

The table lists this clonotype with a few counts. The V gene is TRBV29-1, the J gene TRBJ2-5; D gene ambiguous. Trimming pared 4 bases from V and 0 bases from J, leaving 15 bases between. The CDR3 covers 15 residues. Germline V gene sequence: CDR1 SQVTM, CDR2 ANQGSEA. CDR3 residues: CSVVWLQNHQETQYF. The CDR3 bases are TGCAGCGTTGTCTGGTTACAGAATCACCAAGAGACCCAGTACTTC.

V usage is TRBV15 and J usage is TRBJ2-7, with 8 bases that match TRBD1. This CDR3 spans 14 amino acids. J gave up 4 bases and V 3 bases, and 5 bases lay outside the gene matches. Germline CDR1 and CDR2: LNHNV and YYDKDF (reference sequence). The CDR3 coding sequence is TGTGCCACCAGCAGCCGGGACAGGATTTACGAGCAGTACTTC. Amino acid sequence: CATSSRDRIYEQYF.

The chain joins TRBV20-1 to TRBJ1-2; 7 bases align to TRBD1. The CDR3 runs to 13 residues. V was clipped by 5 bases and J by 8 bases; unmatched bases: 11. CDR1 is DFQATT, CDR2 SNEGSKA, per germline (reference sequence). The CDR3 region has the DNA TGCAGTGCTCGTCTCGACAGGGTGGACGGCTACACCTTC. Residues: CSARLDRVDGYTF.

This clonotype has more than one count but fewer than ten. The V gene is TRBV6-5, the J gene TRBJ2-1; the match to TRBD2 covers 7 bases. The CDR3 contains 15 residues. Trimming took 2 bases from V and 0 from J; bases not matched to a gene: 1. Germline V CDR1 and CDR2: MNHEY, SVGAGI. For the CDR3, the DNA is TGTGCCAGCAGTTACAGCGGGGACTCCTACAATGAGCAGTTCTTC. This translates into CASSYSGDSYNEQFF.

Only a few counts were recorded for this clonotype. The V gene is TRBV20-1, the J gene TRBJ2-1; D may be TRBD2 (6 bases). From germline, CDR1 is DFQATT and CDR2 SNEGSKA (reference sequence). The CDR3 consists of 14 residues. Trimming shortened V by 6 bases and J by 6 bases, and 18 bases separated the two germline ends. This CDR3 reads CSARRRVQGNEQFF. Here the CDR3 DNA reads TGCAGTGCAAGAAGGAGGGTGCAGGGCAATGAGCAGTTCTTC.

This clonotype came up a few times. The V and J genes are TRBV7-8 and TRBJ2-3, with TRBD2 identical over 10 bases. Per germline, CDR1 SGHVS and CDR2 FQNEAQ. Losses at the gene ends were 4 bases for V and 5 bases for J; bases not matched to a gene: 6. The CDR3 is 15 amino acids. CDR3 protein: CASSSLAGVEDTQYF. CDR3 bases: TGTGCCAGCAGCTCCCTAGCGGGGGTTGAAGATACGCAGTATTTT.

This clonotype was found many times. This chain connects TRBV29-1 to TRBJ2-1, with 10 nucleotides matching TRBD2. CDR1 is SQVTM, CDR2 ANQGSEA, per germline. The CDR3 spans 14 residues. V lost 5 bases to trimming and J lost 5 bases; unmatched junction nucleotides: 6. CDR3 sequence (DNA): TGCAGCGTTAAAAGCGGGAGGGCCGACAATGAGCAGTTCTTC. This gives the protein CSVKSGRADNEQFF.

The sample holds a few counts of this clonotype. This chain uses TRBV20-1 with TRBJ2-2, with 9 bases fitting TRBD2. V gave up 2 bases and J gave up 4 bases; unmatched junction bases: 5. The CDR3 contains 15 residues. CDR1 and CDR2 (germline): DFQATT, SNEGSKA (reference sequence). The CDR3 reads CSARKRGAITGELFF. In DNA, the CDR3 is TGCAGTGCTAGAAAGCGGGGGGCCATCACCGGGGAGCTGTTTTTT.

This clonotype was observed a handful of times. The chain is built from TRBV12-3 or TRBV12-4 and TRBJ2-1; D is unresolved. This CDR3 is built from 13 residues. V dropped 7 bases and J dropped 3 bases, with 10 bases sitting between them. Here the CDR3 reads CASNPSGYNEQFF. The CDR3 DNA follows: TGTGCCAGCAACCCGTCGGGCTACAATGAGCAGTTCTTC.

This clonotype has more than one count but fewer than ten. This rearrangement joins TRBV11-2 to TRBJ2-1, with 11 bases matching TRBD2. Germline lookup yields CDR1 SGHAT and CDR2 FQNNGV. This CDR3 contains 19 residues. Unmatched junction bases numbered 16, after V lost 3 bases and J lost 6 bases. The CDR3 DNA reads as TGTGCCAGCAGCTTCGTAGCGGGAGGGCAGAGGAGAGGGCTCAATGAGCAGTTCTTC. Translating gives CASSFVAGGQRRGLNEQFF. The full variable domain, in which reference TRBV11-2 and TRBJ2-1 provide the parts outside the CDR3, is EAGVAQSPRYKIIEKRQSVAFWCNPISGHATLYWYQQILGQGPKLLIQFQNNGVVDDSQLPKDRFSAERLKGVDSTLKIQPAKLEDSAVYLCASSFVAGGQRRGLNEQFFGPGTRLTVL.

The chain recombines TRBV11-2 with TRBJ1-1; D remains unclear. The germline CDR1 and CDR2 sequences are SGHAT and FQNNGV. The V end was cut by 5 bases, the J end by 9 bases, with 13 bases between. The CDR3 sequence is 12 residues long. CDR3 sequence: CASSPLATKAFF. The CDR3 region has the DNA TGTGCCAGCAGCCCACTCGCCACGAAAGCTTTCTTT.

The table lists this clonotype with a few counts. CDR3 DNA sequence: TGCGCCAGCAGCCAAGGTGTGATCGTTAGCACAGATACGCAGTATTTT. Translating it yields CASSQGVIVSTDTQYF. The V call is TRBV4-3, the J call TRBJ2-3; D is unresolved. The germline V gene has CDR1 LGHNA and CDR2 YSLEER. V gave up 1 base and J gave up 0 bases, with 11 bases separating them. The CDR3 extends over 16 amino acids.

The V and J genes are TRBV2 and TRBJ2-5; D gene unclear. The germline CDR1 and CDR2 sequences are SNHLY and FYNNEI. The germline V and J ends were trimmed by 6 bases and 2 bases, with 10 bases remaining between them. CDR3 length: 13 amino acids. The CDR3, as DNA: TGTGCCAGCAGCCGGCCTGTACAAGAGACCCAGTACTTC. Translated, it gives CASSRPVQETQYF.

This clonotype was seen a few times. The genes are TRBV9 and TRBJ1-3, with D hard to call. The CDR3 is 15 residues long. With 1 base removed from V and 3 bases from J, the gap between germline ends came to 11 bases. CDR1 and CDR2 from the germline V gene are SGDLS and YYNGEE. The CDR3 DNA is TGTGCCAGCAGCGTAAGTGGCAGTGATGGAAACACCATATATTTT. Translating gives CASSVSGSDGNTIYF.

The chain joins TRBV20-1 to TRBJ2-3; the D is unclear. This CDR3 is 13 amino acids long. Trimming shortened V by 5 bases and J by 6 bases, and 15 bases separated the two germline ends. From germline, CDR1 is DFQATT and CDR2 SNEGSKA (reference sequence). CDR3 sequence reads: CSAPLRAVDTQYF. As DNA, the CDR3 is TGCAGTGCTCCACTGCGAGCAGTTGATACGCAGTATTTT.

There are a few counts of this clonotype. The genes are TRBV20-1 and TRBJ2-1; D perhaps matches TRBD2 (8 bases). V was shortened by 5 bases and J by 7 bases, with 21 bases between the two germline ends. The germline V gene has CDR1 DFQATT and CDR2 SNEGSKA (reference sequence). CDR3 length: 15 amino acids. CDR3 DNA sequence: TGCAGTGCTGGGGAGAGGGGGCTAGCGGGTAATGAGCAGTTCTTC. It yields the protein CSAGERGLAGNEQFF.

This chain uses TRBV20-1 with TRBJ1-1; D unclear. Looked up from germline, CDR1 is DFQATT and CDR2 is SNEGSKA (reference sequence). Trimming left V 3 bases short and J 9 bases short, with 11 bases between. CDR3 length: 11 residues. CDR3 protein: CSASQARQAFF. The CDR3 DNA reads TGCAGTGCTAGCCAAGCCCGACAAGCTTTCTTT.

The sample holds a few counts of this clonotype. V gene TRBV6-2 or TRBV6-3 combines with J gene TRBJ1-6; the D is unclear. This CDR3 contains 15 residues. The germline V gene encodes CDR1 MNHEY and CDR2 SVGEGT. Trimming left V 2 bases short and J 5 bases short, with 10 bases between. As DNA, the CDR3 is TGTGCCAGCAGTTACGGGCTGGGTAATAATTCACCCCTCCACTTT. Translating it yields CASSYGLGNNSPLHF.

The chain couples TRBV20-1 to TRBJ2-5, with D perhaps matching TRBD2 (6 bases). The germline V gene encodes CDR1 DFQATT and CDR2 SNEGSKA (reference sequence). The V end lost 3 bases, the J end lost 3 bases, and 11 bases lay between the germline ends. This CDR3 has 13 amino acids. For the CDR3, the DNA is TGCAGTGCTAGGGACTACAACAAAGAGACCCAGTACTTC. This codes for CSARDYNKETQYF.

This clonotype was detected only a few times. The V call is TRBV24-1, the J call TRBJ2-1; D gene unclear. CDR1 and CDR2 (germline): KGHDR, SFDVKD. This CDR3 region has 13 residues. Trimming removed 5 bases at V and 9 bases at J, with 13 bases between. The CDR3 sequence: CATSGYSRLEQFF. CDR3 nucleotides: TGTGCCACCAGTGGTTACTCACGCCTTGAGCAGTTCTTC.

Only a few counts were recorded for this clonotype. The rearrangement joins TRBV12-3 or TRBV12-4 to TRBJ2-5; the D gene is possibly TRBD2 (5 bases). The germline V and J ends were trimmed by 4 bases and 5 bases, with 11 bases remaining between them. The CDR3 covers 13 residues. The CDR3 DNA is TGTGCCAGCAGTTGGGGAAGAGGGGAGACCCAGTACTTC. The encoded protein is CASSWGRGETQYF.

CDR3 loop: CASSYHRGRDFTDTQYF. CDR3 sequence (DNA): TGTGCCAGCAGCTACCACAGGGGGAGAGACTTCACAGATACGCAGTATTTT. This chain connects TRBV7-2 to TRBJ2-3; 8 positions match TRBD1. Per the germline V gene, CDR1 is SGHTA and CDR2 is FQGNSA. V dropped 4 bases and J dropped 2; count of bases not matched to a gene: 11. The length of the CDR3 is 17 residues.

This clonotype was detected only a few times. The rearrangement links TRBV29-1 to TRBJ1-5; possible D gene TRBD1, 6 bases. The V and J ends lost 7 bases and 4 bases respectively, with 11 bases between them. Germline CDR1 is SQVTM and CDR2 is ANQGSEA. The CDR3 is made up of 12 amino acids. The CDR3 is CSAIGGNQPQHF. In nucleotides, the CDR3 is TGCAGCGCGATAGGGGGGAATCAGCCCCAGCATTTT.

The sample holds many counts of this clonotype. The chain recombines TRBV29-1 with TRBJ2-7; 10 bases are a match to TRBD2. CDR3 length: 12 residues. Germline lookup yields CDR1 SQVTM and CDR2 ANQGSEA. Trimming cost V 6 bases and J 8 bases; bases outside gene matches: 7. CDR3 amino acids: CSVGLAISKQYF. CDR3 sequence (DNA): TGCAGCGTGGGACTAGCGATAAGCAAGCAGTACTTC.

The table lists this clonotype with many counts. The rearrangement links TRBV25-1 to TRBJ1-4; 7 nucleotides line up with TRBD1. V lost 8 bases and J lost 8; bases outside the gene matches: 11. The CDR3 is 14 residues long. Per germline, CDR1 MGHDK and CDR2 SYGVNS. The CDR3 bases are TGTGCCAGCGGCCGAGGGGGCCTAAAGGAAAAACTGTTTTTT. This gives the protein CASGRGGLKEKLFF. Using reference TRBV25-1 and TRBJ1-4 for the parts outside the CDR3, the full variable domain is EADIYQTPRYLVIGTGKKITLECSQTMGHDKMYWYQQDPGMELHLIHYSYGVNSTEKGDLSSESTVSRIRTEHFPLTLESARPSHTSQYLCASGRGGLKEKLFFGSGTQLSVL.

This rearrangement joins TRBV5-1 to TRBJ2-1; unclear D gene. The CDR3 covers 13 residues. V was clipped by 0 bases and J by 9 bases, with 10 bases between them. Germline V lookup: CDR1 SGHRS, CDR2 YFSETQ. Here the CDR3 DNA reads TGCGCCAGCAGCTTGGGGCCCTTGGGTGAGCAGTTCTTC. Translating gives CASSLGPLGEQFF. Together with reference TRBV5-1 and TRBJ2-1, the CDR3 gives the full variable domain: KAGVTQTPRYLIKTRGQQVTLSCSPISGHRSVSWYQQTPGQGLQFLFEYFSETQRNKGNFPGRFSGRQFSNSRSEMNVSTLELGDSALYLCASSLGPLGEQFFGPGTRLTVL.